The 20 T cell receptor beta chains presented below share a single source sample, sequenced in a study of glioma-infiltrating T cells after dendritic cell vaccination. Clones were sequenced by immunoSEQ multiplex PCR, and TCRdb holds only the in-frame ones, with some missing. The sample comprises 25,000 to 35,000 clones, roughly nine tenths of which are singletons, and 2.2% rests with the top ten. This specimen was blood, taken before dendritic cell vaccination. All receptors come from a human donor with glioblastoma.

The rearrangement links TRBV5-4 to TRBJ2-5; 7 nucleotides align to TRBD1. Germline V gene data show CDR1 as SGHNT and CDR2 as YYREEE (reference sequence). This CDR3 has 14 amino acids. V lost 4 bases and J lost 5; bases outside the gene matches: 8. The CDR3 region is CASSPRQGWETQYF. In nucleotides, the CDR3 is TGTGCCAGCAGCCCCCGACAGGGATGGGAGACCCAGTACTTC.

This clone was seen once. The CDR3 region is CASSESAGGTDTQYF. In nucleotides, the CDR3 is TGCGCCAGCAGTGAGTCGGCGGGGGGGACAGATACGCAGTATTTT. The V gene is TRBV10-1, the J gene TRBJ2-3, with 9 bases identical to TRBD2. The CDR3 has 15 residues. Per the germline V gene, CDR1 is WNHNN and CDR2 is SYGVQD (reference sequence). With 0 bases clipped from V and 3 bases from J, the junction kept 1 base outside the gene matches.

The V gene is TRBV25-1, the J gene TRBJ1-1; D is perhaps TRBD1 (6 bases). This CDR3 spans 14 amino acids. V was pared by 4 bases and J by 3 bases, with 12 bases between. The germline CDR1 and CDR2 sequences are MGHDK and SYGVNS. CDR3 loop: CASSGQAGHTEAFF. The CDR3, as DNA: TGTGCCAGCAGTGGACAGGCGGGTCACACTGAAGCTTTCTTT. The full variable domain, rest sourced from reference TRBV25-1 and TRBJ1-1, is EADIYQTPRYLVIGTGKKITLECSQTMGHDKMYWYQQDPGMELHLIHYSYGVNSTEKGDLSSESTVSRIRTEHFPLTLESARPSHTSQYLCASSGQAGHTEAFFGQGTRLTVV.

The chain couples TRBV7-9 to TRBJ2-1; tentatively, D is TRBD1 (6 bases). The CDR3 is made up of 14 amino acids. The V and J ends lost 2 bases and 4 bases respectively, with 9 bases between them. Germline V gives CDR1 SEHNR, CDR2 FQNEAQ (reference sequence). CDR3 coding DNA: TGTGCCAGCAGCTTAATTGGACAGTACAATGAGCAGTTCTTC. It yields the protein CASSLIGQYNEQFF. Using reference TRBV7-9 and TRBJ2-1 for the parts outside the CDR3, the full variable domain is DTGVSQNPRHKITKRGQNVTFRCDPISEHNRLYWYRQTLGQGPEFLTYFQNEAQLEKSRLLSDRFSAERPKGSFSTLEIQRTEQGDSAMYLCASSLIGQYNEQFFGPGTRLTVL.

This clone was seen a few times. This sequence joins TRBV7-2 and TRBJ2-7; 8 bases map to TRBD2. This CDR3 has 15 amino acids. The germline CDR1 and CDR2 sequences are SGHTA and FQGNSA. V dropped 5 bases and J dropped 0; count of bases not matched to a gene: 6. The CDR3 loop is CASSPSGTSSYEQYF. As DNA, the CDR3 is TGTGCCAGCAGCCCCTCCGGGACTAGCTCCTACGAGCAGTACTTC.

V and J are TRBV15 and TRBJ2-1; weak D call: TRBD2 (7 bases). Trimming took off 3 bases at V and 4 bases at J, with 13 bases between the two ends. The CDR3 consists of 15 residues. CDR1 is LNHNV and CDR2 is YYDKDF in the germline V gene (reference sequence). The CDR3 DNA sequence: TGTGCCACCAGCAGGGAGGGGGGGGAGTACAATGAGCAGTTCTTC. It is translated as CATSREGGEYNEQFF.

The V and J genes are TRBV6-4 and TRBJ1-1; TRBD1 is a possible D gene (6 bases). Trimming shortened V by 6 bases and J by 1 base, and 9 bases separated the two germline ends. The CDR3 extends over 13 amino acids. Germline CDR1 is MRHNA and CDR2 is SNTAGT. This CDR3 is CASSLTGNTEAFF. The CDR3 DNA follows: TGTGCCAGCAGCCTGACAGGGAACACTGAAGCTTTCTTT.

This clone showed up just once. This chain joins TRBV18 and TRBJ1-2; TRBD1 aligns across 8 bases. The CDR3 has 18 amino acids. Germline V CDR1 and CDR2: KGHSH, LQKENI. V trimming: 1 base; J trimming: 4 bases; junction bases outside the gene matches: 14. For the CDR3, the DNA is TGTGCCAGCTCACCACAAGGGCAGGGGGCGAATCCTTCCTATGGCTACACCTTC. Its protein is CASSPQGQGANPSYGYTF.

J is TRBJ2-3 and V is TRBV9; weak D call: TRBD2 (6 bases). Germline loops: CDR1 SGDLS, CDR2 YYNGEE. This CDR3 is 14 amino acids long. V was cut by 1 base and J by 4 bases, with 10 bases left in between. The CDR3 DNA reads TGTGCCAGCAGCGTATACGGAGGGGCAGATACGCAGTATTTT. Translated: CASSVYGGADTQYF.

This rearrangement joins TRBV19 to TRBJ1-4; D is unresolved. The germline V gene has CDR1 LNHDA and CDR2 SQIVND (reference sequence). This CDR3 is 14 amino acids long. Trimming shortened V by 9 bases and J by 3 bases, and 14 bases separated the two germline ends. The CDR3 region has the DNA TGTGCCAGCCGTAGAGGGCAGTCTAATGAAAAACTGTTTTTT. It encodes CASRRGQSNEKLFF.

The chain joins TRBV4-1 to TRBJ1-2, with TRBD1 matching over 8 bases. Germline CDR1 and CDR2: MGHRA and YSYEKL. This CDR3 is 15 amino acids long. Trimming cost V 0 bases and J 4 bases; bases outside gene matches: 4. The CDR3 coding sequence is TGCGCCAGCAGCCAAGAGGAGGGGACAGGCTATGGCTACACCTTC. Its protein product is CASSQEEGTGYGYTF.

The CDR3 reads CAYTLGLAVTDTQYF. CDR3 in DNA: TGTGCCTACACTTTGGGACTAGCGGTCACAGATACGCAGTATTTT. This sequence joins TRBV30 and TRBJ2-3; 11 bases line up with TRBD2. With 7 bases clipped from V and 2 bases from J, the junction kept 8 bases outside the gene matches. This CDR3 contains 15 residues. Germline CDR1 GTSNPN, CDR2 SVGIG (reference sequence).

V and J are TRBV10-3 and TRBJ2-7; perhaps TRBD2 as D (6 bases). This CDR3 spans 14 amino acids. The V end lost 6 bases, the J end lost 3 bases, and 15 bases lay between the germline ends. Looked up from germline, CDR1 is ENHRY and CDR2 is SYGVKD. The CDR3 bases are TGTGCCATCAGCAAGGGACTCCGGAACTACGAGCAGTACTTC. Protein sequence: CAISKGLRNYEQYF.

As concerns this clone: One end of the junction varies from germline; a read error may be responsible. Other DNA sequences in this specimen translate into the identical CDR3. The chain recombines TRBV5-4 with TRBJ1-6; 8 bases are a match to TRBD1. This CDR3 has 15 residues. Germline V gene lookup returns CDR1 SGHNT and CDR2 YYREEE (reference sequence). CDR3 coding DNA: TGTGCCAGCAGCTCGGACAGGGTGGATAATTCCCCCCTCCACTTT. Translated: CASSSDRVDNSPLHF.

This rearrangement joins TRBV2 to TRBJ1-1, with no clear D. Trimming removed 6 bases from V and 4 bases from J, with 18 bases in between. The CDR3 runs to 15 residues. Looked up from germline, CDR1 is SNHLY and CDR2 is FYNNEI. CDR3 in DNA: TGTGCCAGCAGGTCCCTAACCGGGTATTCCACTGAAGCTTTCTTT. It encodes CASRSLTGYSTEAFF.

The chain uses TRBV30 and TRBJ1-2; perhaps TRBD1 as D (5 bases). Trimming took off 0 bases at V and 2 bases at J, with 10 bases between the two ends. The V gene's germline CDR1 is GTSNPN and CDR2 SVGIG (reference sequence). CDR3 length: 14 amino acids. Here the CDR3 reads CAWSVGRGNYGYTF. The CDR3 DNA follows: TGTGCCTGGAGTGTTGGCCGGGGGAACTATGGCTACACCTTC. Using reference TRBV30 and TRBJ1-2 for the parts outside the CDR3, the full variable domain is SQTIHQWPATLVQPVGSPLSLECTVEGTSNPNLYWYRQAAGRGLQLLFYSVGIGQISSEVPQNLSASRPQDRQFILSSKKLLLSDSGFYLCAWSVGRGNYGYTFGSGTRLTVV.

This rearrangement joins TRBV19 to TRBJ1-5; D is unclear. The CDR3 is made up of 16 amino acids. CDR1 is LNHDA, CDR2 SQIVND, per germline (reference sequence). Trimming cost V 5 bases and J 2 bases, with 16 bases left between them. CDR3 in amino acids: CASSPGGTRGNQPQHF. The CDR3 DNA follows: TGTGCCAGTAGTCCGGGAGGAACGAGAGGCAATCAGCCCCAGCATTTT.

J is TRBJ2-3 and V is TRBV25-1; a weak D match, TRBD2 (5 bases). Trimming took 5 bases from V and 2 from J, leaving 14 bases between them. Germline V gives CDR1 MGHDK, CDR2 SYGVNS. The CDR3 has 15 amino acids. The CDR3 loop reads CASSQSRDFTDTQYF. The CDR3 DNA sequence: TGTGCCAGCAGTCAAAGCCGGGATTTCACAGATACGCAGTATTTT.

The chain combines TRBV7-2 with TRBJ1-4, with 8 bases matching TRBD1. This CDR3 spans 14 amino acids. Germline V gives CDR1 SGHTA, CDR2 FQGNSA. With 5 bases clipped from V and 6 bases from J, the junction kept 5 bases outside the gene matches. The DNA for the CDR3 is TGTGCCAGCAGCAGGACAGGGTGGGATGAAAAACTGTTTTTT. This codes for CASSRTGWDEKLFF.

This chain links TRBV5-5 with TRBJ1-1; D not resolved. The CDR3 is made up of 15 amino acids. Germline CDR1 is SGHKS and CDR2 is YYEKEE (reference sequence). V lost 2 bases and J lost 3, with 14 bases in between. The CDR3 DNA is TGTGCCAGCAGCTTTGGCGGGAACTGGGACACTGAAGCTTTCTTT. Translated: CASSFGGNWDTEAFF.